One and the same sample provided the 22 T cell receptor beta chains below, sequenced in a study of identical twins. TCRdb re-analysed the 5' RACE reads in MiXCR, keeping a single row per CDR3 protein. The data contain approximately 500,000 distinct CDR3 sequences, 12% to 15% of them singletons. This sample also belongs to another study, concerning yellow fever vaccine responses in identical twins.

The sequencing sample was made of CD4+ T cells sorted from blood. Receptor source: a woman aged 18-29 years in good health.

The J gene is TRBJ2-3, the V gene TRBV28; D may be TRBD1 (5 bases). CDR1 MDHEN and CDR2 SYDVKM come from the germline V gene. The CDR3 has 12 residues. V lost 11 bases and J lost 0, with 9 bases in between. CDR3 sequence: CAEGASTDTQYF. DNA of the CDR3: TGTGCCGAAGGGGCTAGCACAGATACGCAGTATTTT. Full variable domain (outside the CDR3, taken from reference TRBV28 and TRBJ2-3): DVKVTQSSRYLVKRTGEKVFLECVQDMDHENMFWYRQDPGLGLRLIYFSYDVKMKEKGDIPEGYSVSREKKERFSLILESASTNQTSMYLCAEGASTDTQYFGPGTRLTVL.

The rearrangement joins TRBV28 to TRBJ1-2; D unclear. Germline CDR1 reads MDHEN; CDR2 reads SYDVKM. The germline V and J ends were trimmed by 3 bases and 1 base, with 6 bases remaining between them. The CDR3 is 13 residues long. DNA for the CDR3: TGTGCCAGCAGTTTCCTTTTTAACTATGGCTACACCTTC. Its protein product is CASSFLFNYGYTF.

The genes are TRBV25-1 and TRBJ1-6; the D is unclear. V lost 6 bases and J lost 8, with 8 bases in between. The CDR3 spans 12 residues. Germline V CDR1 and CDR2: MGHDK, SYGVNS. Here the CDR3 DNA reads TGTGCCAGCAGCGACGGATATTCACCCCTCCACTTT. Amino acids: CASSDGYSPLHF. Full variable domain (missing parts from reference TRBV25-1 and TRBJ1-6): EADIYQTPRYLVIGTGKKITLECSQTMGHDKMYWYQQDPGMELHLIHYSYGVNSTEKGDLSSESTVSRIRTEHFPLTLESARPSHTSQYLCASSDGYSPLHFGNGTRLTVT.

This clonotype appeared a few times. V and J are TRBV12-3 or TRBV12-4 and TRBJ2-1; 15 bases are a match to TRBD2. CDR3 length equals 15 residues. V gave up 6 bases and J gave up 9 bases; unmatched junction bases: 6. The CDR3 sequence: CASSWTSGGASEQFF. Here the CDR3 DNA reads TGTGCCAGCAGCTGGACTAGCGGGGGGGCCAGTGAGCAGTTCTTC.

V and J are TRBV20-1 and TRBJ2-7; the match to TRBD2 covers 7 bases. CDR3 size: 13 residues. Per the germline V gene, CDR1 is DFQATT and CDR2 is SNEGSKA (reference sequence). The V gene end was trimmed by 0 bases and the J gene end by 6 bases; junction bases not matched to a gene: 5. The CDR3 sequence: CSARDRTSGEQYV. CDR3 coding DNA: TGCAGTGCTAGAGACCGGACTAGTGGCGAGCAGTACGTC.

The V gene is TRBV20-1, the J gene TRBJ1-5, with D unclear. The length of the CDR3 is 18 residues. Germline CDR1 DFQATT, CDR2 SNEGSKA (reference sequence). Trimming removed 0 bases at V and 1 base at J, with 19 bases between. CDR3 sequence: CSARDLPGRRLSNQPQHF. DNA of the CDR3: TGCAGTGCTAGAGATCTCCCGGGGAGGCGGTTGAGCAATCAGCCCCAGCATTTT.

This chain connects TRBV5-6 to TRBJ1-4, with D perhaps matching TRBD1 (5 bases). This CDR3 contains 16 residues. V was trimmed by 7 bases and J by 5 bases, leaving 21 bases between them. Germline V gene lookup returns CDR1 SGHDT and CDR2 YYEEEE. The CDR3 sequence is CASSQIRDGKNEKLFF. As DNA, the CDR3 is TGTGCCAGCTCGCAAATCCGGGACGGCAAAAATGAAAAACTGTTTTTT.

The chain couples TRBV12-3 or TRBV12-4 to TRBJ1-1, with 8 bases that match TRBD1. Trimming cost V 7 bases and J 2 bases; bases outside gene matches: 3. The CDR3 is made up of 13 amino acids. This CDR3 reads CASTQGANTEAFF. DNA for the CDR3: TGTGCCAGCACGCAGGGGGCAAACACTGAAGCTTTCTTT.

In the case of this clonotype: Possible read error: a much larger clone is one base away. J is TRBJ2-7 and V is TRBV7-9; D remains ambiguous. Germline lookup yields CDR1 SEHNR and CDR2 FQNEAQ (reference sequence). This CDR3 contains 13 residues. Trimming cost V 5 bases and J 1 base, with 9 bases left between them. The CDR3 protein is CASSTPQSYEQYF. CDR3 nucleotides: TGTGCCAGCAGCACCCCCCAATCCTACGAGCAGTACTTC. The full variable domain, in which reference TRBV7-9 and TRBJ2-7 provide the parts outside the CDR3, is DTGVSQNPRHKITKRGQNVTFRCDPISEHNRLYWYRQTLGQGPEFLTYFQNEAQLEKSRLLSDRFSAERPKGSFSTLEIQRTEQGDSAMYLCASSTPQSYEQYFGPGTRLTVT.

The V and J genes are TRBV6-2 or TRBV6-3 and TRBJ2-7; 9 bases agree with TRBD1. The germline V gene encodes CDR1 MNHEY and CDR2 SVGEGT. The CDR3 spans 15 residues. With V trimmed by 5 bases and J by 0 bases, 5 bases remained unmatched. The CDR3 is CASSVGQGSSYEQYF. The CDR3 DNA reads TGTGCCAGCAGTGTGGGACAGGGAAGCTCCTACGAGCAGTACTTC.

This clonotype has more than one count but fewer than ten. This chain's CDR3 is CSARSGIAKNIQYF. The CDR3 DNA is TGCAGTGCTAGATCGGGGATAGCCAAAAACATTCAGTACTTC. The J gene is TRBJ2-4, the V gene TRBV20-1; tentatively, D is TRBD2 (5 bases). CDR3 length: 14 amino acids. V lost 2 bases to trimming and J lost 0 bases, with 8 bases between them. Germline CDR1 is DFQATT and CDR2 is SNEGSKA (reference sequence).

This clonotype was recorded at least ten times. The J gene is TRBJ2-5, the V gene TRBV29-1; 9 positions agree with TRBD1. The CDR3 extends over 13 amino acids. J was trimmed by 5 bases and V by 6 bases; bases with no gene match: 7. The germline gives CDR1 SQVTM, CDR2 ANQGSEA. DNA of the CDR3: TGCAGCGTAGGGACAGGGTTGTTGGAGACCCAGTACTTC. Its translation: CSVGTGLLETQYF.

The CDR3 region is CASSPYTTGNSPLHF. The CDR3 DNA reads TGTGCCAGCTCACCGTACACCACCGGCAATTCACCCCTCCACTTT. The rearrangement joins TRBV18 to TRBJ1-6, with D unclear. Trimming removed 3 bases at V and 7 bases at J, with 13 bases between. Per germline, CDR1 KGHSH and CDR2 LQKENI. The CDR3 sequence is 15 residues long.

This clonotype was seen a few times. The chain combines TRBV7-9 with TRBJ1-5, with D perhaps TRBD1 (6 bases). CDR3 length: 13 residues. The V gene lost 5 bases and the J gene lost 5 bases, with 10 bases spanning the gap. Germline CDR1 is SEHNR and CDR2 is FQNEAQ (reference sequence). CDR3 protein: CASSTGWDQPQHF. CDR3 DNA sequence: TGTGCCAGCAGCACAGGGTGGGATCAGCCCCAGCATTTT.

This rearrangement joins TRBV20-1 to TRBJ2-5; 15 positions agree with TRBD2. The CDR3 spans 15 residues. Germline CDR1 is DFQATT and CDR2 is SNEGSKA (reference sequence). Trimming cost V 4 bases and J 7 bases; bases outside gene matches: 7. The CDR3 region is CSAIRTSGRVGTQYF. The CDR3 coding sequence is TGCAGTGCTATCCGGACTAGCGGGAGGGTTGGGACCCAGTACTTC.

The sample holds a few counts of this clonotype. The chain couples TRBV5-1 to TRBJ1-6; 10 bases match TRBD1. Germline V lookup: CDR1 SGHRS, CDR2 YFSETQ. This CDR3 is 16 amino acids long. V gave up 2 bases and J gave up 8 bases; unmatched junction bases: 7. The CDR3 is CASSFGSDRGHSPLHF. CDR3 nucleotides: TGCGCCAGCAGCTTCGGTTCCGACAGGGGGCATTCACCCCTCCACTTT.

The rearrangement links TRBV5-1 to TRBJ2-3; D unclear. Germline V lookup: CDR1 SGHRS, CDR2 YFSETQ. The V and J ends lost 7 bases and 3 bases respectively, with 15 bases between them. This CDR3 is 14 amino acids long. The CDR3 protein is CASAPGGATDTQYF. The CDR3, as DNA: TGCGCCAGCGCCCCAGGTGGAGCGACAGATACGCAGTATTTT.

J is TRBJ2-5 and V is TRBV7-9, with D possibly matching TRBD2 (5 bases). The CDR3 contains 15 residues. The V gene lost 1 base and the J gene lost 2 bases, with 11 bases spanning the gap. Looked up from germline, CDR1 is SEHNR and CDR2 is FQNEAQ (reference sequence). The DNA of the CDR3 is TGTGCCAGCAGCTTAGTCCCACTAGTTCAAGAGACCCAGTACTTC. As protein: CASSLVPLVQETQYF.

The rearrangement uses TRBV5-6 and TRBJ2-1; D is perhaps TRBD1 (6 bases). V was clipped by 3 bases and J by 8 bases, with 24 bases between them. Germline V gene lookup returns CDR1 SGHDT and CDR2 YYEEEE. This CDR3 spans 17 amino acids. The CDR3 is CASSYRQTGLQWDEQFF. The DNA for the CDR3 is TGTGCCAGCAGCTACCGACAGACAGGATTACAATGGGATGAGCAGTTCTTC.

This sequence joins TRBV28 and TRBJ2-1; 7 nucleotides line up with TRBD2. This CDR3 comprises 16 residues. CDR1 and CDR2 (germline): MDHEN, SYDVKM. V lost 5 bases to trimming and J lost 2 bases; unmatched junction nucleotides: 9. This chain's CDR3 is CASSAPTSAAYNEQFF. For the CDR3, the DNA is TGTGCCAGCAGTGCCCCAACTAGCGCGGCCTACAATGAGCAGTTCTTC.

The chain couples TRBV7-9 to TRBJ2-7; 8 bases fit TRBD2. V was pared by 5 bases and J by 7 bases, with 16 bases of the junction left unmatched. The CDR3 runs 16 residues. Germline V gene sequence: CDR1 SEHNR, CDR2 FQNEAQ (reference sequence). DNA of the CDR3: TGTGCCAGCAGCCCTGGTTGGACTAGCTTCATCCAGGAGCAGTACTTC. Translation gives CASSPGWTSFIQEQYF.

The V and J genes are TRBV7-9 and TRBJ1-4; TRBD1 matches 8 bases. V lost 6 bases and J lost 0; bases outside the gene matches: 3. The length of the CDR3 is 15 residues. The germline gives CDR1 SEHNR, CDR2 FQNEAQ (reference sequence). The DNA for the CDR3 is TGTGCCAGCAGTTCCAGGGGGCCAACTAATGAAAAACTGTTTTTT. It is translated as CASSSRGPTNEKLFF.